This passage covers 20 T cell receptor beta chains from one sample sequenced in a study of T cell repertoires in cytomegalovirus infection. TCRdb ran MiXCR on the reads and lists one entry per CDR3 protein. The table records hundreds of thousands of distinct CDR3 sequences, roughly 10% of them present only once. The sequenced material came from PBMCs. The receptors were sampled from a human donor in good health (CMV status not recorded). Some clones in this sample may be carry-over from other donors' samples.

The V gene is TRBV5-1, the J gene TRBJ2-7; D not certain. The V end lost 0 bases, the J end lost 8 bases, and 6 bases lay between the germline ends. The CDR3 is 11 residues long. Germline V gene lookup returns CDR1 SGHRS and CDR2 YFSETQ. Written as DNA, the CDR3 is TGCGCCAGCAGCTTGGAGCGTAAGCAGTACTTC. Translated, it gives CASSLERKQYF.

This clonotype was observed many times. V and J are TRBV6-5 and TRBJ2-7; weak D call: TRBD2 (7 bases). CDR1 MNHEY and CDR2 SVGAGI come from the germline V gene. Trimming pared 3 bases from V and 3 bases from J, leaving 12 bases between. The CDR3 covers 14 residues. CDR3 nucleotides: TGTGCCAGCAGTTATGGGCGGGGGCTCTACGAGCAGTACTTC. This sequence encodes CASSYGRGLYEQYF.

This clonotype was found many times. This chain connects TRBV5-6 to TRBJ2-7, with 13 bases that match TRBD2. Germline V CDR1 and CDR2: SGHDT, YYEEEE. This CDR3 spans 17 amino acids. V gave up 4 bases and J gave up 0 bases; unmatched junction bases: 7. CDR3 loop: CASSPGLAGSSSYEQYF. CDR3 DNA: TGTGCCAGCAGCCCGGGACTAGCGGGGTCTAGCTCCTACGAGCAGTACTTC.

There are many counts of this clonotype. The V gene is TRBV2, the J gene TRBJ2-6; D remains ambiguous. The V end lost 4 bases, the J end lost 0 bases, and 4 bases lay between the germline ends. The germline gives CDR1 SNHLY, CDR2 FYNNEI. The CDR3 sequence is 14 residues long. CDR3 region: CASSGTSGANVLTF. CDR3 bases: TGTGCCAGCAGTGGGACCTCTGGGGCCAACGTCCTGACTTTC.

This clonotype was detected ten times or more. V is TRBV12-3 or TRBV12-4 and J is TRBJ1-5; no clear D gene. The CDR3 sequence is 14 residues long. Trimming shortened V by 3 bases and J by 6 bases, and 12 bases separated the two germline ends. CDR3 in DNA: TGTGCCAGCAGTTTCGAAAGACGAAGTCAGCCCCAGCATTTT. It encodes CASSFERRSQPQHF.

This clonotype was seen at least ten times. V and J are TRBV30 and TRBJ2-1; D is possibly TRBD1 (6 bases). Trimming removed 1 base at V and 9 bases at J, with 16 bases between. CDR3 length equals 14 residues. From germline, CDR1 is GTSNPN and CDR2 SVGIG (reference sequence). The chain's CDR3 is CAWSGGRGGGEQFF. As DNA, the CDR3 is TGTGCCTGGAGTGGCGGCAGGGGCGGAGGTGAGCAGTTCTTC.

Ten or more counts support this clonotype. The J gene is TRBJ2-1, the V gene TRBV7-2; D is unclear. V lost 4 bases and J 8 bases, leaving 9 bases between the germline ends. Germline V gene data show CDR1 as SGHTA and CDR2 as FQGNSA. The length of the CDR3 is 12 residues. This CDR3 is CASSSLTDEQFF. CDR3 bases: TGTGCCAGCAGCTCACTAACGGATGAGCAGTTCTTC.

The sample holds many counts of this clonotype. The genes are TRBV12-3 or TRBV12-4 and TRBJ2-5; the D gene is possibly TRBD1 (6 bases). Trimming left V 6 bases short and J 2 bases short, with 7 bases between. This CDR3 region has 12 residues. CDR3 sequence (DNA): TGTGCCAGCAGCCAGGGGCAAGAGACCCAGTACTTC. Protein sequence: CASSQGQETQYF.

The chain has TRBV5-1 and TRBJ2-2, with D tentatively TRBD2 (5 bases). The CDR3 has 16 amino acids. From germline, CDR1 is SGHRS and CDR2 YFSETQ. Trimming took 1 base from V and 0 from J, leaving 10 bases between them. CDR3 in amino acids: CASSLTTEANTGELFF. CDR3 DNA: TGCGCCAGCAGCTTGACCACGGAGGCGAACACCGGGGAGCTGTTTTTT.

The rearrangement links TRBV7-9 to TRBJ2-7; D may be TRBD1 (5 bases). This CDR3 has 14 amino acids. The germline V and J ends were trimmed by 5 bases and 3 bases, with 14 bases remaining between them. Germline V gives CDR1 SEHNR, CDR2 FQNEAQ (reference sequence). The CDR3 reads CASSTGWGNYEQYF. DNA for the CDR3: TGTGCCAGCAGCACCGGGTGGGGCAACTACGAGCAGTACTTC.

This clonotype was counted at least ten times. The gene calls are TRBV12-3 or TRBV12-4 and TRBJ2-1, with 8 bases lining up with TRBD2. This CDR3 region has 12 residues. V dropped 10 bases and J dropped 7; count of bases not matched to a gene: 6. CDR3: CATPGGENEQFF. For the CDR3, the DNA is TGTGCCACCCCCGGGGGGGAGAATGAGCAGTTCTTC.

This clonotype has a handful of counts. Germline is not matched at one junction end, which may reflect a read error. The chain links TRBV7-7 to TRBJ1-3; D not certain. This CDR3 is built from 13 residues. Germline V lookup: CDR1 SSHAT, CDR2 FNYEAQ (reference sequence). CDR3 sequence (DNA): TGTGCTAGCAGCCCGTCGCAAGGAAACACCATATATTTT. This translates into CASSPSQGNTIYF.

In its sample, this clonotype was seen many times. CDR3 bases: TGTGCCAGCAGCTCGGGTAGCTGGAACACCGGGGAGCTGTTTTTT. It specifies CASSSGSWNTGELFF. The chain joins TRBV7-6 to TRBJ2-2; D is uncertain. With 4 bases removed from V and 1 base from J, the gap between germline ends came to 10 bases. Germline values: CDR1 SGHVS, CDR2 FNYEAQ. The CDR3 contains 15 residues.

The chain recombines TRBV6-1 with TRBJ1-1; D possibly corresponds to TRBD1 (6 bases). With 10 bases removed from V and 8 bases from J, the gap between germline ends came to 20 bases. The germline V gene encodes CDR1 MNHNS and CDR2 SASEGT. This CDR3 region has 13 residues. DNA of the CDR3: TGTGCCATCCTACAGGGACCTGAGATGGAAGCTTTCTTT. Translated: CAILQGPEMEAFF.

The rearrangement uses TRBV23-1 and TRBJ1-5, with 8 bases identical to TRBD1. TRBV23-1 qualifies as an ORF whose function is uncertain. There are 15 residues in the CDR3. After removal of 7 bases from V and 4 bases from J, the junction contained 9 bases not matched to a gene. This chain's CDR3 is CASTPDRGWNQPQHF. The CDR3 bases are TGCGCCAGCACTCCAGACAGGGGATGGAATCAGCCCCAGCATTTT.

The gene calls are TRBV19 and TRBJ2-3; perhaps TRBD2 as D (5 bases). V was shortened by 2 bases and J by 8 bases, with 14 bases between the two germline ends. CDR3 length: 14 residues. The germline gives CDR1 LNHDA, CDR2 SQIVND (reference sequence). This CDR3 is CASSITLADGTQYF. CDR3 bases: TGTGCCAGTAGTATAACTCTAGCTGACGGTACGCAGTATTTT.

J is TRBJ1-1 and V is TRBV3-1; D gene ambiguous. This CDR3 is 14 amino acids long. Deletions cut 5 bases from V and 1 base from J, with 11 bases between. Germline CDR1 LGHDT, CDR2 YNNKEL (reference sequence). The chain's CDR3 is CASSVGKGNTEAFF. The CDR3 DNA reads TGTGCCAGCAGCGTTGGTAAAGGGAACACTGAAGCTTTCTTT.

The chain has TRBV18 and TRBJ2-3; 8 bases are shared with TRBD1. The CDR3 is made up of 15 amino acids. Germline trimming cut 0 bases from V and 4 bases from J; bases unmatched to any gene: 3. The germline V gene encodes CDR1 KGHSH and CDR2 LQKENI. The CDR3 coding sequence is TGTGCCAGCTCACCACCGTCACAGGGGGCAGATACGCAGTATTTT. Protein product: CASSPPSQGADTQYF.

This clonotype has a count of ten or more. The gene calls are TRBV5-5 and TRBJ2-2; TRBD1 agrees at 9 bases. Trimming took 0 bases from V and 1 from J; bases not matched to a gene: 4. The CDR3 covers 17 residues. The germline gives CDR1 SGHKS, CDR2 YYEKEE (reference sequence). The CDR3 protein is CASSLGWGQGNTGELFF. As DNA, the CDR3 is TGTGCCAGCAGCTTGGGCTGGGGACAGGGGAACACCGGGGAGCTGTTTTTT.

This clonotype was seen ten or more times. The chain is built from TRBV7-8 and TRBJ2-5, with TRBD1 matching 9 bases. CDR3 size: 16 residues. The V segment lost 5 bases and the J segment 3 bases; nucleotides outside the gene matches: 10. Looked up from germline, CDR1 is SGHVS and CDR2 is FQNEAQ. CDR3 loop: CASSPGRDRAEETQYF. Written as DNA, the CDR3 is TGTGCCAGCAGCCCGGGCCGGGACAGGGCCGAAGAGACCCAGTACTTC.